This TCR beta chain originates from a study of early T cells in non-severe SARS-CoV-2 infection. This CDR3 comprises 14 residues. Germline CDR1 is MNHNS and CDR2 is SASEGT. Trimming stripped 4 bases from V and 3 bases from J, with 11 bases between. A single record per CDR3 protein comes from TCRdb applying MiXCR to the 5' RACE reads. The repertoire holds 45,000 to 70,000 distinct CDR3 sequences, with around a tenth as singletons. This clonotype was picked up many times. The chain uses TRBV6-1 and TRBJ2-3; perhaps D is TRBD1 or TRBD2 (5 bases each). This receptor was taken from an adult who was a healthcare worker with PCR-confirmed SARS-CoV-2 infection or an uninfected control (not recorded which). The sequenced sample consisted of whole blood. The CDR3: CASSVRDLTDTQYF. In nucleotides, the CDR3 is TGTGCCAGCAGTGTCCGGGACCTTACAGATACGCAGTATTTT.